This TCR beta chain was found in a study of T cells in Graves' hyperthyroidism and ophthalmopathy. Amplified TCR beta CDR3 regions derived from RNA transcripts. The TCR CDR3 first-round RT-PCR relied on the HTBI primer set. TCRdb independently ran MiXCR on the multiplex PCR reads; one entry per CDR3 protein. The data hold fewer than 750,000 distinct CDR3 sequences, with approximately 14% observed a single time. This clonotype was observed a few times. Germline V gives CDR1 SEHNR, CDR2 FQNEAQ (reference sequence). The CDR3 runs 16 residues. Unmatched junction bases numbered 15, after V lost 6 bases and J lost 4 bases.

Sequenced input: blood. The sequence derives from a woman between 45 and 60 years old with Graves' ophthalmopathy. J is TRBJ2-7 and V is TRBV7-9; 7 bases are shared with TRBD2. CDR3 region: CASSQGRAGSIYEQYF. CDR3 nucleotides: TGTGCCAGCAGTCAAGGGAGGGCAGGTAGTATTTACGAGCAGTACTTC.